The TCR beta chain under discussion was sequenced for a study of CD8+ T cells in alopecia areata. RNA was isolated and reverse transcribed to cDNA, the sequencing template. Profiled with immunoSEQ multiplex PCR; TCRdb holds only in-frame clones, not every one. The repertoire includes fewer than 100,000 clones, about 45% of them detected once, and roughly 0.79% sits in the top ten. Trimming at V came to 8 bases and at J to 3 bases, leaving 7 bases not matched to a gene. The CDR3 has 13 amino acids. Germline-derived CDR1 and CDR2 are SQVTM and ANQGSEA. This TCR was sampled from a human donor with alopecia areata. The chain employs TRBV29-1 and TRBJ2-3, with TRBD1 matching 8 bases. The sequenced material came from CD4+ T cells sorted from blood. CDR3 in amino acids: CSTRGQSTDTQYF. The CDR3 nucleotides read TGCAGCACCAGGGGGCAGAGTACAGATACGCAGTATTTT.